This entry lists 28 T cell receptor beta chains sequenced from one sample in a study of T cells in tuberculosis. Sequencing was performed with immunoSEQ multiplex PCR; in TCRdb, only in-frame clones are kept and a portion is missing. The sample holds some 34,000 clones, about nine tenths seen once. Input material: PBMCs. These TCRs come from a donor aged 10-29 years with latent tuberculosis or without tuberculosis infection. Some clones in this sample may be carry-over from other donors' samples.

For the CDR3, the DNA is TGTGCCAGCAGCTTGGGGACTAGCCTGGGAGGCCTGGCCGAGTACTTC. Translation: CASSLGTSLGGLAEYF. The chain has TRBV5-6 and TRBJ2-7; the match to TRBD2 covers 8 bases. Germline lookup yields CDR1 SGHDT and CDR2 YYEEEE. V was pared by 0 bases and J by 11 bases, with 16 bases of the junction left unmatched. This CDR3 contains 16 residues.

The genes are TRBV6-1 and TRBJ2-7; D is perhaps TRBD2 (7 bases). CDR1 is MNHNS, CDR2 SASEGT, per germline. V was trimmed by 6 bases and J by 1 base, leaving 13 bases between them. The CDR3 is 14 amino acids. For the CDR3, the DNA is TGTGCCAGCAGCCAGAGGGGGGGATCCTACGAGCAGTACTTC. Residues: CASSQRGGSYEQYF.

V usage is TRBV28 and J usage is TRBJ2-7, with 10 bases lining up with TRBD2. Germline V gives CDR1 MDHEN, CDR2 SYDVKM. J gave up 3 bases and V 11 bases, and 1 base lay outside the gene matches. The CDR3 consists of 11 residues. CDR3 DNA: TGTGCCGCTAGCGGGAGCTACGAGCAGTACTTC. Translating it yields CAASGSYEQYF. The complete variable domain, with remaining parts taken from reference TRBV28 and TRBJ2-7, reads DVKVTQSSRYLVKRTGEKVFLECVQDMDHENMFWYRQDPGLGLRLIYFSYDVKMKEKGDIPEGYSVSREKKERFSLILESASTNQTSMYLCAASGSYEQYFGPGTRLTVT.

This rearrangement joins TRBV19 to TRBJ2-7; maybe TRBD1 (5 bases). Germline-derived CDR1 and CDR2 are LNHDA and SQIVND (reference sequence). Trimming removed 9 bases at V and 6 bases at J, with 30 bases between. The CDR3 covers 17 residues. In nucleotides, the CDR3 is TGTGCCAGCGCCACCCACCCGAACAGGTGGAGAGTAGGCGAGCAGTACTTC. The encoded protein is CASATHPNRWRVGEQYF. The variable domain in full, completed from reference TRBV19 and TRBJ2-7, reads DGGITQSPKYLFRKEGQNVTLSCEQNLNHDAMYWYRQDPGQGLRLIYYSQIVNDFQKGDIAEGYSVSREKKESFPLTVTSAQKNPTAFYLCASATHPNRWRVGEQYFGPGTRLTVT.

The V call is TRBV10-2, the J call TRBJ2-7; 7 bases match TRBD2. The CDR3 covers 15 residues. The V segment lost 5 bases and the J segment 3 bases; nucleotides outside the gene matches: 10. Per germline, CDR1 WSHSY and CDR2 SAAADI. CDR3 in amino acids: CASSWKGTIGYEQYF. The CDR3 DNA is TGCGCCAGCAGTTGGAAAGGGACTATTGGCTACGAGCAGTACTTC.

The chain has TRBV12-1 and TRBJ2-5; the table names TRBD1, a call not compared with the DNA. TRBV12-1 is listed as a pseudogene. The CDR3 is made up of 15 amino acids. The CDR3 sequence is CASSPRGQGRETQYF. The CDR3 DNA reads as TGTGCCAGCAGCCCCCGAGGACAGGGGAGAGAGACCCAGTACTTC.

DNA of the CDR3: TGTGCCAGTGCTGCGATAGATTTCTATGGCTACACCTTC. This codes for CASAAIDFYGYTF. V usage is TRBV19 and J usage is TRBJ1-2; D gene ambiguous. This CDR3 contains 13 residues. Trimming removed 8 bases at V and 4 bases at J, with 14 bases between. Germline V gene data show CDR1 as LNHDA and CDR2 as SQIVND (reference sequence). Full variable domain (outside the CDR3, taken from reference TRBV19 and TRBJ1-2): DGGITQSPKYLFRKEGQNVTLSCEQNLNHDAMYWYRQDPGQGLRLIYYSQIVNDFQKGDIAEGYSVSREKKESFPLTVTSAQKNPTAFYLCASAAIDFYGYTFGSGTRLTVV.

V gene TRBV2 combines with J gene TRBJ1-4, with TRBD1 identical over 9 bases. Per germline, CDR1 SNHLY and CDR2 FYNNEI. The CDR3 runs to 14 residues. V shed 6 bases and J 6 bases; nucleotides not matched to a gene: 5. CDR3 region: CASRKTGGDEKLFF. CDR3 DNA sequence: TGTGCCAGCAGGAAGACAGGGGGGGATGAAAAACTGTTTTTT.

The rearrangement uses TRBV5-1 and TRBJ2-3, with TRBD2 as a possible D gene (5 bases). CDR1 and CDR2 (germline): SGHRS, YFSETQ. The CDR3 extends over 14 amino acids. Trimming removed 2 bases from V and 5 bases from J, with 12 bases in between. Here the CDR3 reads CASSFQDFLDTQYF. In DNA form, the CDR3 reads TGCGCCAGCAGCTTTCAGGACTTCTTAGATACGCAGTATTTT.

This sequence joins TRBV30 and TRBJ1-1; D possibly corresponds to TRBD1 (6 bases). Per germline, CDR1 GTSNPN and CDR2 SVGIG (reference sequence). The CDR3 is 14 residues long. V was shortened by 2 bases and J by 6 bases, with 16 bases between the two germline ends. In DNA form, the CDR3 reads TGTGCCTGGAGTCAAATTCGACAGGCTTCTGAAGCTTTCTTT. This gives the protein CAWSQIRQASEAFF.

This chain links TRBV7-8 with TRBJ2-1; D unresolved. Trimming pared 5 bases from V and 8 bases from J, leaving 7 bases between. Germline lookup yields CDR1 SGHVS and CDR2 FQNEAQ. CDR3 length: 11 amino acids. Here the CDR3 reads CASSPFDEQFF. CDR3 nucleotides: TGTGCCAGCAGCCCCTTCGATGAGCAGTTCTTC.

This chain uses TRBV5-1 with TRBJ2-3, with TRBD2 as a possible D gene (5 bases). From germline, CDR1 is SGHRS and CDR2 YFSETQ. The CDR3 extends over 19 amino acids. Trimming took 4 bases from V and 0 from J, leaving 24 bases between them. This CDR3 reads CASSLTGLKEARSTDTQYF. CDR3 coding DNA: TGCGCCAGCAGCCTAACCGGACTCAAAGAGGCACGGAGCACAGATACGCAGTATTTT.

This rearrangement joins TRBV11-2 to TRBJ1-1; D may be TRBD1 (5 bases). This CDR3 is built from 14 residues. V lost 2 bases and J lost 1, with 8 bases in between. Germline values: CDR1 SGHAT, CDR2 FQNNGV. CDR3 sequence: CASSLKDKNTEAFF. In nucleotides, the CDR3 is TGTGCCAGCAGCTTAAAGGACAAGAACACTGAAGCTTTCTTT.

The genes are TRBV5-5 and TRBJ2-7; D unresolved. This CDR3 is 13 amino acids long. With 0 bases removed from V and 2 bases from J, the gap between germline ends came to 6 bases. CDR1 is SGHKS, CDR2 YYEKEE, per germline (reference sequence). CDR3 in amino acids: CASSLEHAYEQYF. The CDR3 bases are TGTGCCAGCAGCTTGGAACATGCCTACGAGCAGTACTTC.

In this sample, this clone turned up once. V and J are TRBV18 and TRBJ2-3; tentative D call: TRBD2 (5 bases). Germline values: CDR1 KGHSH, CDR2 LQKENI. Trimming removed 4 bases at V and 6 bases at J, with 14 bases between. This CDR3 region has 14 residues. CDR3: CASSLRTGLDTQYF. CDR3 sequence (DNA): TGTGCCAGCTCACTTCGGACTGGCTTGGATACGCAGTATTTT. Using reference TRBV18 and TRBJ2-3 for the parts outside the CDR3, the full variable domain is NAGVMQNPRHLVRRRGQEARLRCSPMKGHSHVYWYRQLPEEGLKFMVYLQKENIIDESGMPKERFSAEFPKEGPSILRIQQVVRGDSAAYFCASSLRTGLDTQYFGPGTRLTVL.

The chain is built from TRBV5-1 and TRBJ1-1; TRBD1 matches at 7 bases. This CDR3 is 11 amino acids long. Germline V gives CDR1 SGHRS, CDR2 YFSETQ. Trimming at V came to 5 bases and at J to 11 bases, leaving 6 bases not matched to a gene. This CDR3 reads CASRRDSIAFF. In nucleotides, the CDR3 is TGCGCCAGCAGGCGGGACAGTATTGCTTTCTTT.

This clone appeared a few times. V gene TRBV10-3 combines with J gene TRBJ1-5; TRBD1 agrees at 8 bases. The V gene end was trimmed by 8 bases and the J gene end by 2 bases; junction bases not matched to a gene: 11. Germline V gives CDR1 ENHRY, CDR2 SYGVKD. CDR3 size: 16 residues. CDR3 nucleotides: TGTGCCATCGGCGGACAGGGTGGGAAGGGCAATCAGCCCCAGCATTTT. It encodes CAIGGQGGKGNQPQHF.

V usage is TRBV29-1 and J usage is TRBJ2-1; D possibly corresponds to TRBD1 (7 bases). CDR1 SQVTM and CDR2 ANQGSEA come from the germline V gene. Trimming left V 2 bases short and J 8 bases short, with 10 bases between. The length of the CDR3 is 12 residues. The CDR3 protein is CSVEPGGYEQFF. CDR3 in DNA: TGCAGCGTTGAACCAGGGGGGTATGAGCAGTTCTTC.

The rearrangement joins TRBV28 to TRBJ1-5; no definite D call. The CDR3 length is 15 residues. Per the germline V gene, CDR1 is MDHEN and CDR2 is SYDVKM. Trimming cost V 7 bases and J 2 bases, with 15 bases left between them. The CDR3 here is CASISAGKGNQPQHF. The CDR3 coding sequence is TGTGCCAGCATCTCTGCGGGGAAGGGCAATCAGCCCCAGCATTTT.

CDR3 nucleotides: TGTGCCAGCAGTTCGCGACTAGCGGGGGGACCTCACAATGAGCAGTTCTTC. Translated, it gives CASSSRLAGGPHNEQFF. This chain links TRBV27 with TRBJ2-1; 13 bases map to TRBD2. This CDR3 is 17 amino acids long. The germline V gene encodes CDR1 MNHEY and CDR2 SMNVEV (reference sequence). The trim removed 4 bases at V and 5 bases at J, leaving 8 bases unmatched.

The rearrangement uses TRBV7-9 and TRBJ2-7, with D perhaps matching TRBD1 (5 bases). V was clipped by 0 bases and J by 7 bases, with 16 bases between them. Looked up from germline, CDR1 is SEHNR and CDR2 is FQNEAQ (reference sequence). The CDR3 loop spans 15 amino acids. The chain's CDR3 is CASSLAELGLREQYF. In DNA, the CDR3 is TGTGCCAGCAGCTTAGCCGAGTTGGGGCTTCGGGAGCAGTACTTC.

The CDR3 DNA reads as TGTGCCAGCAGCCAAGAATCGCCTAGCGGGGGTCTCCTCTCCTACAATGAGCAGTTCTTC. Its protein is CASSQESPSGGLLSYNEQFF. The chain couples TRBV4-2 to TRBJ2-1, with 10 positions matching TRBD2. Germline CDR1 reads LGHNA; CDR2 reads YNFKEQ. J lost 0 bases, V lost 0 bases, and 11 bases had no gene match. CDR3 size: 20 residues.

J is TRBJ1-1 and V is TRBV5-1; D unresolved. Germline V lookup: CDR1 SGHRS, CDR2 YFSETQ. Between the trimmed V and J ends, which lost 0 bases and 0 bases, there was a span of 6 bases. This CDR3 is built from 14 residues. CDR3 protein: CASSLGQVNTEAFF. The CDR3 DNA reads as TGCGCCAGCAGCTTGGGCCAGGTGAACACTGAAGCTTTCTTT.

This clone was seen only a few times. The chain joins TRBV10-3 to TRBJ2-2; TRBD1 agrees at 10 bases. Germline CDR1 reads ENHRY; CDR2 reads SYGVKD. The CDR3 contains 14 residues. With V trimmed by 11 bases and J by 5 bases, 8 bases remained unmatched. CDR3 in DNA: TGTGCCTCCACCGGGACAGGGGATACCGGGGAGCTGTTTTTT. It encodes CASTGTGDTGELFF.

The gene calls are TRBV11-2 and TRBJ1-1; TRBD1 agrees at 8 bases. The CDR3 sequence is 15 residues long. From germline, CDR1 is SGHAT and CDR2 FQNNGV. V trimming: 5 bases; J trimming: 5 bases; junction bases outside the gene matches: 10. The CDR3 spells CASSPADRVGTEAFF. The CDR3 DNA sequence: TGTGCCAGCAGCCCTGCGGACAGGGTCGGGACTGAAGCTTTCTTT. Combining the CDR3 with reference TRBV11-2 and TRBJ1-1 gives the whole variable domain EAGVAQSPRYKIIEKRQSVAFWCNPISGHATLYWYQQILGQGPKLLIQFQNNGVVDDSQLPKDRFSAERLKGVDSTLKIQPAKLEDSAVYLCASSPADRVGTEAFFGQGTRLTVV.

The rearrangement uses TRBV2 and TRBJ2-7, with D perhaps TRBD1 (5 bases). Per germline, CDR1 SNHLY and CDR2 FYNNEI. V was pared by 6 bases and J by 7 bases, with 10 bases between. The CDR3 consists of 11 residues. CDR3 coding DNA: TGTGCCAGCAGCCAAGCAGGGGAGCAGTACTTC. It is translated as CASSQAGEQYF. Full variable domain (missing parts from reference TRBV2 and TRBJ2-7): EPEVTQTPSHQVTQMGQEVILRCVPISNHLYFYWYRQILGQKVEFLVSFYNNEISEKSEIFDDQFSVERPDGSNFTLKIRSTKLEDSAMYFCASSQAGEQYFGPGTRLTVT.

The rearrangement links TRBV5-1 to TRBJ1-3, with TRBD1 matching 10 bases. CDR3 length equals 16 residues. J gave up 4 bases and V 3 bases, and 7 bases lay outside the gene matches. Per germline, CDR1 SGHRS and CDR2 YFSETQ. DNA for the CDR3: TGCGCCAGCAGCTCCACCGGGACAGGGGCCGGAAACACCATATATTTT. Protein sequence: CASSSTGTGAGNTIYF.

The chain couples TRBV2 to TRBJ1-2; 9 bases are a match to TRBD1. Germline-derived CDR1 and CDR2 are SNHLY and FYNNEI. The trim removed 4 bases at V and 3 bases at J, leaving 9 bases unmatched. The CDR3 runs to 16 residues. The CDR3 loop reads CASSVYGTGSDYGYTF. The CDR3 nucleotides read TGTGCCAGCAGTGTTTACGGGACAGGGAGCGACTATGGCTACACCTTC.